This T cell receptor beta chain was profiled in a study of T cells in Graves' hyperthyroidism and ophthalmopathy (dated by TCRdb to the late 2010s). Turning to the overall study: Peripheral blood was sampled at the time of initial diagnosis, prior to any treatment. Once sampling was done, hyperthyroidism patients were given methimazole at a starting dose of 30 mg daily, whereas ophthalmopathy patients were given high-dose intravenous methylprednisolone. The 100 or so discovery patients were randomly split 7:3 into training and test sets. Prospective prediction of ophthalmopathy was tested in an independent validation cohort of under 20 hyperthyroidism patients and 17 patients who later progressed to ophthalmopathy. In about 6 Graves' hyperthyroidism patients, the study also compared T-cell repertoires from thyroid tissue with T-cell repertoires from blood. To identify TCR V-J signatures that set the groups apart, the researchers used a discovery cohort of about a hundred patients, made up of around 42 with Graves' ophthalmopathy and 57 with stable Graves' hyperthyroidism. TCR Vbeta CDR3 sequencing of 120 to 150 peripheral blood samples (under 45 ophthalmopathy, 75 to 85 hyperthyroidism and roughly 17 progressor patients) is reported in the paper.

The TCR beta CDR3 regions were amplified from RNA transcripts. The first round of RT-PCR for the TCR CDR3 was performed with the HTBI primer set and the Qiagen OneStep RT-PCR kit. A second multiplex PCR round built the libraries, followed by size selection and purification. The libraries were sequenced on an Illumina HiSeq2000 using paired-end 100 bp reads. The authors' pipeline ran thus. SOAPnuke was used to process the raw data, throwing out any read that contained adapters or uncalled bases, had a mean Phred below 15, or lacked an exact constant-primer or identifier match. High-quality paired reads were merged using COPE v1.2.5, and each unique nucleotide sequence was defined as a clonotype. MiTCR v1.1 was used to align the clonotypes against IMGT TRBV, TRBD and TRBJ reference segments. Only V-J combinations with frequency above 0.0001, covering roughly 99% of repertoires, were analysed. A TCS score was defined as the ratio between F50 (clonal expansion) and ExV (chaos), using BLOSUM62-based TCRdist between CDR3 peptides within each V-J. Welch's t-statistics and random forest reduced roughly 500 V-J features to roughly 13, which were used in a naive Bayes classifier (R e1071). The similarity between thyroid and blood repertoires was quantified using the Morisita-Horn index. Clones were called with MiXCR by TCRdb after fastp trimmed the public reads at Q25, and only in-frame beta chains were retained. One record per CDR3 amino acid sequence lists the most common genes and DNA. For this entry, the V and J calls and clone size follow TCRdb and not the study's own pipeline. The sample table shows over 700,000 distinct CDR3 sequences, and roughly 32% are seen once. Around a third of the sample goes to the ten largest clones.

Overall study outcomes, separate from this receptor: Sample size was not statistically predetermined, and investigators were not blinded to group allocation. A model built on a 13 V-J signature distinguished ophthalmopathy from stable hyperthyroidism, reaching about 88% sensitivity and 81.08% specificity in cross-validation and 80%/75% in testing. Most expanded thyroid clonotypes (frequency above 0.001) were also found in blood, which suggests that blood repertoires may mirror thyroid immune responses. In validation, the model predicted progression to ophthalmopathy with around 71% sensitivity and 72% to 85% specificity, a median of around six months before onset.

The CDR3 sequence holds 13 residues, the cysteine and phenylalanine included. The entry retains the CDR3 DNA only, 39 bases that are in frame from base 1. The germline V gene encodes CDR1 SQVTM and CDR2 ANQGSEA. V lost 8 bases and J lost 0 bases; the stretch between them is 11 bases long. Stable Graves' hyperthyroidism was defined as the absence of progression to ophthalmopathy over 18 months of follow-up. The hyperthyroidism patients were between 18 and 65 years old and newly diagnosed, with a disease duration of less than 2 months. The study excluded patients with uncontrolled infections, other autoimmune diseases, pregnancy or lactation. Diagnoses were established on the basis of clinical symptoms, serum thyroxine and TRAb, thyroid ultrasound, and orbital computed tomography. PBMCs were isolated from about 9.2 ml of fresh peripheral blood by Ficoll-Paque density gradient centrifugation. Total RNA was extracted using Trizol reagent, and RNA quality was assessed on an Agilent 2100 Bioanalyzer.

This clonotype was counted ten times or more. What this receptor recognizes is not known. Base qualities are not recorded, but no much larger clone differs from it by a single base. The receptor was isolated from a woman between 35 and 50 years old with Graves' hyperthyroidism. The chain is assembled from TRBV29-1 and TRBJ1-3, with no D gene named confidently. Sequenced input: blood. The CDR3 protein is CSTWTSSGNTIYF. The sequence in DNA is TGCAGCACTTGGACTAGCTCTGGAAACACCATATATTTT.